A single sample gave rise to the 5 T cell receptor beta chains below, sequenced in a study of blood T cells in healthy people across ages. The use of a sample-barcoded 5' primer and a J-beta primer mix characterized a second PCR of roughly 6 to 12 cycles. TCRdb processed the 5' RACE reads anew with MiXCR; each CDR3 protein has one entry. In the table there are roughly 1.7 million distinct CDR3 sequences, roughly 32% of which are singletons. Input material: blood. All receptors come from a woman aged 30 to 39 in good health.

In this sample, this clonotype turned up a few times. The chain employs TRBV27 and TRBJ2-5, with D perhaps being TRBD1 or TRBD2 (6 bases each). Germline V gene sequence: CDR1 MNHEY, CDR2 SMNVEV (reference sequence). The CDR3 is 15 residues long. V lost 1 base and J lost 5, with 14 bases in between. The CDR3 spells CASSLFSGAVETQYF. CDR3 DNA: TGTGCCAGCAGTTTATTTTCGGGGGCGGTGGAGACCCAGTACTTC.

This clonotype was seen only a few times. The chain uses TRBV6-5 and TRBJ2-5; D remains ambiguous. Trimming cost V 2 bases and J 9 bases, with 13 bases left between them. Germline-derived CDR1 and CDR2 are MNHEY and SVGAGI. The CDR3 runs 13 residues. In DNA form, the CDR3 reads TGTGCCAGCAGTTACCCGGCTAACGGAGCCCAGTACTTC. It specifies CASSYPANGAQYF.

The V and J genes are TRBV4-1 and TRBJ1-2; 10 bases are a match to TRBD1. V lost 2 bases to trimming and J lost 0 bases; unmatched junction nucleotides: 6. Germline V CDR1 and CDR2: MGHRA, YSYEKL. The length of the CDR3 is 17 residues. The CDR3 DNA is TGCGCCAGCAGCCAACCACGGACAGGGGGTTCTAACTATGGCTACACCTTC. Residues: CASSQPRTGGSNYGYTF.

This clonotype appeared a few times. This chain connects TRBV9 to TRBJ2-5; D is possibly TRBD2 (6 bases). CDR3 length: 14 residues. Per germline, CDR1 SGDLS and CDR2 YYNGEE. V was cut by 0 bases and J by 11 bases, with 17 bases left in between. CDR3 amino acids: CASSVVAGNNEQYF. The CDR3 DNA reads TGTGCCAGCAGCGTAGTGGCGGGGAACAATGAGCAGTACTTC.

This chain connects TRBV30 to TRBJ2-1, with D unresolved. The germline CDR1 and CDR2 sequences are GTSNPN and SVGIG (reference sequence). With 2 bases removed from V and 10 bases from J, the gap between germline ends came to 9 bases. The CDR3 contains 11 residues. CDR3 in DNA: TGTGCCTGGAGTTCGACCGCCGAGCAGTTCTTC. This translates into CAWSSTAEQFF. The full variable domain, its missing parts supplied by reference TRBV30 and TRBJ2-1, is SQTIHQWPATLVQPVGSPLSLECTVEGTSNPNLYWYRQAAGRGLQLLFYSVGIGQISSEVPQNLSASRPQDRQFILSSKKLLLSDSGFYLCAWSSTAEQFFGPGTRLTVL.